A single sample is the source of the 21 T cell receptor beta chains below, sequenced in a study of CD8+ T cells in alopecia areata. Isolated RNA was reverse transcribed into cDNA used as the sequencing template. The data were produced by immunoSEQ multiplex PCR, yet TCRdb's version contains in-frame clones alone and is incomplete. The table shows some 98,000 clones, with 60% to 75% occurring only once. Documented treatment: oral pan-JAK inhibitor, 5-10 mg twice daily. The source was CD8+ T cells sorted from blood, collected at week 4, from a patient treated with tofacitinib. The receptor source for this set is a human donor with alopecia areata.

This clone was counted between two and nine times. The CDR3 nucleotides read TGTGCCAGCAGCTTAGATCGGCAGACTAACTATGGCTACACCTTC. Encoded protein: CASSLDRQTNYGYTF. The V call is TRBV7-9, the J call TRBJ1-2; D not resolved. V lost 1 base, J lost 0 bases, and 9 bases lay in between. The germline gives CDR1 SEHNR, CDR2 FQNEAQ (reference sequence). There are 15 residues in the CDR3.

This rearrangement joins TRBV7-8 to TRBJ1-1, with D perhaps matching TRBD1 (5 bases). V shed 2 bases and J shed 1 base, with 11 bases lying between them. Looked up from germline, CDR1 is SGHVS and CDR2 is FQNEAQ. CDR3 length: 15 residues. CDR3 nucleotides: TGTGCCAGCAGCTTAACCCCGGGACCGAACACTGAAGCTTTCTTT. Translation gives CASSLTPGPNTEAFF.

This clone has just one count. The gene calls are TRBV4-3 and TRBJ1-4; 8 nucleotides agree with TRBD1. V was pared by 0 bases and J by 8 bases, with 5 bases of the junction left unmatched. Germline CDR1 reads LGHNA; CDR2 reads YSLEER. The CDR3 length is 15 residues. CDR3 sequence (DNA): TGCGCCAGCAGCCAAGACAGGGGGCTGAGGGAAAAACTGTTTTTT. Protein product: CASSQDRGLREKLFF.

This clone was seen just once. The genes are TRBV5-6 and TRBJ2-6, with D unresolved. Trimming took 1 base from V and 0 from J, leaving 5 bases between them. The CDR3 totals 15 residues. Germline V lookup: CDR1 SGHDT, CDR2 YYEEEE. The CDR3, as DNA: TGTGCCAGCAGCTTGTGGGGCTCTGGGGCCAACGTCCTGACTTTC. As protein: CASSLWGSGANVLTF.

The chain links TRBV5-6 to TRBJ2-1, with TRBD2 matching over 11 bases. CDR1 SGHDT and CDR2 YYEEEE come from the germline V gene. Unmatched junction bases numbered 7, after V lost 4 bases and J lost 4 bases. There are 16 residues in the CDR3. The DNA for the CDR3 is TGTGCCAGCAGCATTCTAGCGGGAGGAAGATACAATGAGCAGTTCTTC. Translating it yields CASSILAGGRYNEQFF.

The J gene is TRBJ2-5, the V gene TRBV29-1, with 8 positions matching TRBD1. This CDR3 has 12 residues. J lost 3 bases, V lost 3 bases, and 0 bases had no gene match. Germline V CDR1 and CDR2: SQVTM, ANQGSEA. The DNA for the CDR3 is TGCAGCGTTGAGGACAGGGAAGAGACCCAGTACTTC. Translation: CSVEDREETQYF.

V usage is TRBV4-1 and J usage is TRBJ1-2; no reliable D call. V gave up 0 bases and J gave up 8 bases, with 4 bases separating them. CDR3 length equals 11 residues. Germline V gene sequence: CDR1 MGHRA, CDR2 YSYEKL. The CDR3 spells CASSQDGGYTF. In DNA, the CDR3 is TGCGCCAGCAGCCAAGACGGGGGCTACACCTTC.

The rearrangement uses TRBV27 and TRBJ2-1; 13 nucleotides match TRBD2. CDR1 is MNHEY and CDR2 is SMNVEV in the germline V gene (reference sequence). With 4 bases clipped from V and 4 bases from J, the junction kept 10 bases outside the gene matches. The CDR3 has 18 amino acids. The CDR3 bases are TGTGCCAGCAGTTACCTGCCCGGACTAGCGGGAGAGTACAATGAGCAGTTCTTC. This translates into CASSYLPGLAGEYNEQFF.

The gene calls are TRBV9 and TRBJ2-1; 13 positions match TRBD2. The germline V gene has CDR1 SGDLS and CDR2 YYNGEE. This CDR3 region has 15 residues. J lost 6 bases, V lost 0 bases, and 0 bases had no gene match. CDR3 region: CASSVGTSGSNEQFF. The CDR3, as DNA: TGTGCCAGCAGCGTAGGGACTAGCGGGAGCAATGAGCAGTTCTTC.

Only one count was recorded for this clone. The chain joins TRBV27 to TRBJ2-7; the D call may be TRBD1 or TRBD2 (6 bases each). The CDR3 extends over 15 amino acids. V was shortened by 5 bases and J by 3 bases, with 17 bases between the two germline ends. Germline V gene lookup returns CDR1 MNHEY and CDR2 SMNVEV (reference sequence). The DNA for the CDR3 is TGTGCCAGCAGTCTAGGGGGGCCCTCGTTCTACGAGCAGTACTTC. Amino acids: CASSLGGPSFYEQYF.

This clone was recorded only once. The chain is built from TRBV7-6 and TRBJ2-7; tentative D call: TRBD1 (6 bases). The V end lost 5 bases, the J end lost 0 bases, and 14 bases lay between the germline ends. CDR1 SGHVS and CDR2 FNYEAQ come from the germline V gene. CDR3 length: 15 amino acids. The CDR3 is CASSDAGTLSYEQYF. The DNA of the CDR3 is TGTGCCAGCAGCGATGCCGGGACACTCTCCTACGAGCAGTACTTC. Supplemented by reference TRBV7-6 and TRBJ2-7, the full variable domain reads GAGVSQSPRYKVTKRGQDVALRCDPISGHVSLYWYRQALGQGPEFLTYFNYEAQQDKSGLPNDRFSAERPEGSISTLTIQRTEQRDSAMYRCASSDAGTLSYEQYFGPGTRLTVT.

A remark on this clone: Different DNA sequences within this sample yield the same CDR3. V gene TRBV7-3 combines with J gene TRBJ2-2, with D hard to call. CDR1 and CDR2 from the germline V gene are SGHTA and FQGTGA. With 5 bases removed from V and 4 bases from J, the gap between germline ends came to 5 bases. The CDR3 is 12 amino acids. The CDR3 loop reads CASSPATGELFF. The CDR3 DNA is TGTGCCAGCAGCCCAGCCACCGGGGAGCTGTTTTTT.

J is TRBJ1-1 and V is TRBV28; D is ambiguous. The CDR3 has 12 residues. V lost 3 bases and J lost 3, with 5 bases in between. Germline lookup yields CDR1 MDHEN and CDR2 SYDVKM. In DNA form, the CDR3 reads TGTGCCAGCAGTTTCGGGTACACTGAAGCTTTCTTT. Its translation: CASSFGYTEAFF.

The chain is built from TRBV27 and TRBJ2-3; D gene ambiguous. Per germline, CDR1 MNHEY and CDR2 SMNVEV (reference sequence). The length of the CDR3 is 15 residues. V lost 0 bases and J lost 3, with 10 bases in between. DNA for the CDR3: TGTGCCAGCAGTTTATCAGGAGATGGTACAGATACGCAGTATTTT. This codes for CASSLSGDGTDTQYF.

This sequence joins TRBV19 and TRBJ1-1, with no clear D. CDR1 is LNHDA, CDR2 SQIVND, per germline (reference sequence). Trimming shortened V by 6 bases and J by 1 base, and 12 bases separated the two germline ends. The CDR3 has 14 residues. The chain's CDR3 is CASSNLYGNTEAFF. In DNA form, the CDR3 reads TGTGCCAGTAGCAACCTGTATGGGAACACTGAAGCTTTCTTT.

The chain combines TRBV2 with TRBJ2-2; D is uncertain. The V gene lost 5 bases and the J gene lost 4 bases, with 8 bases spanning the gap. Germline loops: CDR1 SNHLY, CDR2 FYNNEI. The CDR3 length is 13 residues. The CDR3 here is CASSQPVTGELFF. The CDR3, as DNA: TGTGCCAGCAGTCAACCGGTCACCGGGGAGCTGTTTTTT.

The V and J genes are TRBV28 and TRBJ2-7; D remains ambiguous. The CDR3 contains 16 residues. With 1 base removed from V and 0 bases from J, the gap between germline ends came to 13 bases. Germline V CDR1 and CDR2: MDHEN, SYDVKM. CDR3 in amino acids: CASSLSYSTSSYEQYF. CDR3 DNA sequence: TGTGCCAGCAGTTTATCGTATAGCACCTCCTCCTACGAGCAGTACTTC. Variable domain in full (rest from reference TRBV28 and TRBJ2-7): DVKVTQSSRYLVKRTGEKVFLECVQDMDHENMFWYRQDPGLGLRLIYFSYDVKMKEKGDIPEGYSVSREKKERFSLILESASTNQTSMYLCASSLSYSTSSYEQYFGPGTRLTVT.

CDR3 protein: CASSTENTGELFF. The DNA of the CDR3 is TGTGCCAGCAGTACAGAAAACACCGGGGAGCTGTTTTTT. The chain joins TRBV27 to TRBJ2-2; the D is unclear. Germline V gene lookup returns CDR1 MNHEY and CDR2 SMNVEV (reference sequence). V lost 5 bases and J 2 bases, leaving 6 bases between the germline ends. The CDR3 totals 13 residues.

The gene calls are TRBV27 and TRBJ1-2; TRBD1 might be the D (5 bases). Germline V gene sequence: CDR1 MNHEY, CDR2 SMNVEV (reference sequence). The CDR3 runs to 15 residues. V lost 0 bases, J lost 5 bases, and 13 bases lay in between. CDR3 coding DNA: TGTGCCAGCAGTTTATCCCCAGGGAGTTGGTATGGCTACACCTTC. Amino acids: CASSLSPGSWYGYTF.

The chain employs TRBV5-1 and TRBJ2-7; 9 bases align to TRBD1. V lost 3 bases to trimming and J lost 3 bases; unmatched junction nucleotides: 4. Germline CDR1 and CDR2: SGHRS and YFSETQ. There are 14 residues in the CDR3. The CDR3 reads CASSWTGQGYEQYF. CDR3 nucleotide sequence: TGCGCCAGCAGCTGGACGGGACAGGGCTACGAGCAGTACTTC. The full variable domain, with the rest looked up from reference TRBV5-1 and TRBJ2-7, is KAGVTQTPRYLIKTRGQQVTLSCSPISGHRSVSWYQQTPGQGLQFLFEYFSETQRNKGNFPGRFSGRQFSNSRSEMNVSTLELGDSALYLCASSWTGQGYEQYFGPGTRLTVT.

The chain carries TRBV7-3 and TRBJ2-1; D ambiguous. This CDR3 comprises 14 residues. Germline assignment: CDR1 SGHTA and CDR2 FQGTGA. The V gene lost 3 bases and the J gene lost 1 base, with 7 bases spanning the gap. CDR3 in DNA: TGTGCCAGCAGCTTGACGAGTTCCTACAATGAGCAGTTCTTC. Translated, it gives CASSLTSSYNEQFF.